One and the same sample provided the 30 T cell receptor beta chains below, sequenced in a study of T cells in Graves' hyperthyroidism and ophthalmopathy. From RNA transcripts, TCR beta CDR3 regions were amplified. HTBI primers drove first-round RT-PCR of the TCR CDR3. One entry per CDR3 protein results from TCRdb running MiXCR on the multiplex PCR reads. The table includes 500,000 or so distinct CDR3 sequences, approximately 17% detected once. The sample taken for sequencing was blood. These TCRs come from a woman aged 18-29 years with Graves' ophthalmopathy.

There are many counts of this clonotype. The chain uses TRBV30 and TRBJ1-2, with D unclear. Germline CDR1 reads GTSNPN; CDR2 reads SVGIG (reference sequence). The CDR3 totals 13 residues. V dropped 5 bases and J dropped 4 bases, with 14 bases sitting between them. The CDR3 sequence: CAWSMGKSYGYTF. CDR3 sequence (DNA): TGTGCCTGGTCCATGGGGAAATCCTATGGCTACACCTTC.

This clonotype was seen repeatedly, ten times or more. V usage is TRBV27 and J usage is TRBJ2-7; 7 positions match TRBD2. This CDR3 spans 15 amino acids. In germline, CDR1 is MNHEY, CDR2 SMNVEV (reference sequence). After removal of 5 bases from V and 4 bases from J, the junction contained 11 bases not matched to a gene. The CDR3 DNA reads TGTGCCAGCAGTCCCTCGGGGGGAGGCCGGTACGAGCAGTACTTC. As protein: CASSPSGGGRYEQYF.

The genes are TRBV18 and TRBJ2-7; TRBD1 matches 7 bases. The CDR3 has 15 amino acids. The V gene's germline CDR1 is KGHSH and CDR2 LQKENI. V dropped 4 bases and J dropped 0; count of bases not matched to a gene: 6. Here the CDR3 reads CASSRDRANSYEQYF. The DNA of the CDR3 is TGTGCCAGCTCACGAGACAGGGCGAACTCCTACGAGCAGTACTTC.

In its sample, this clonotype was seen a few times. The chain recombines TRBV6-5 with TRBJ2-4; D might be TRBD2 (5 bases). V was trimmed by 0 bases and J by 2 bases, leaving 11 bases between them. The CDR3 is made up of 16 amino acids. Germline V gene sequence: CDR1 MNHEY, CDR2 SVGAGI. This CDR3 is CASSYSSLAPKNIQYF. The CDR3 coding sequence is TGTGCCAGCAGTTACTCTTCTTTAGCGCCCAAAAACATTCAGTACTTC.

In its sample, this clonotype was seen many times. CDR3 sequence (DNA): TGTGCCAGCAGCTTAGGGCCTGAAAGCACAGATACGCAGTATTTT. This encodes CASSLGPESTDTQYF. The chain uses TRBV7-2 and TRBJ2-3; no clear D. CDR3 length equals 15 residues. The V gene's germline CDR1 is SGHTA and CDR2 FQGNSA. Trimming took off 1 base at V and 0 bases at J, with 8 bases between the two ends.

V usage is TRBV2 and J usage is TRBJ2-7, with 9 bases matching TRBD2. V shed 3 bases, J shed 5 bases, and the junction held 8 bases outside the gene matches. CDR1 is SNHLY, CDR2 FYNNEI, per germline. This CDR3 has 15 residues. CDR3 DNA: TGTGCCAGCAGTGATTGGTCTAGCGGGATAAACGAGCAGTACTTC. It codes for CASSDWSSGINEQYF. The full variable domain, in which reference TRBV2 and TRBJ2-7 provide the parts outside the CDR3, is EPEVTQTPSHQVTQMGQEVILRCVPISNHLYFYWYRQILGQKVEFLVSFYNNEISEKSEIFDDQFSVERPDGSNFTLKIRSTKLEDSAMYFCASSDWSSGINEQYFGPGTRLTVT.

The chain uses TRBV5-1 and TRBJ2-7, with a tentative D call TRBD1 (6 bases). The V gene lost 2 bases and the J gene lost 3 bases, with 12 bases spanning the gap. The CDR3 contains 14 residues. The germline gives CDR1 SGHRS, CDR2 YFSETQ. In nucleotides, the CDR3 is TGCGCCAGCAGCTTCAGGGGAAACGACTACGAGCAGTACTTC. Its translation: CASSFRGNDYEQYF.

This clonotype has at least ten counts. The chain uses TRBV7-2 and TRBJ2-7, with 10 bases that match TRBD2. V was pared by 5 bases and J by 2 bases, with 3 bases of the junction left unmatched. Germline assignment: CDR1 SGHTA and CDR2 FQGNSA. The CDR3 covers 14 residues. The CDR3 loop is CASSPSGGAYEQYF. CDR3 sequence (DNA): TGTGCCAGCAGCCCGAGCGGGGGGGCCTACGAGCAGTACTTC.

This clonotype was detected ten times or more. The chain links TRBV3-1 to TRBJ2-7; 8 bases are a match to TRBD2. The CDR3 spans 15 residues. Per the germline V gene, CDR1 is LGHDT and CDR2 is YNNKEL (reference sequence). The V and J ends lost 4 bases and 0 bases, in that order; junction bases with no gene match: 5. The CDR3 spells CASSPSSGRSYEQYF. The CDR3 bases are TGTGCCAGCAGCCCTTCTAGCGGGCGCTCCTACGAGCAGTACTTC.

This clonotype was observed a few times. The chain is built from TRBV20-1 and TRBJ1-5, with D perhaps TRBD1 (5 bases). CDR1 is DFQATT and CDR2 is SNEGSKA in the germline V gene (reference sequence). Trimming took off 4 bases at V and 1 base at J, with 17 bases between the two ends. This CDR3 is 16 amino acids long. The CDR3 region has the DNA TGCAGTGCTAAATCAAAATTTGGACACAGCAATCAGCCCCAGCATTTT. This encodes CSAKSKFGHSNQPQHF.

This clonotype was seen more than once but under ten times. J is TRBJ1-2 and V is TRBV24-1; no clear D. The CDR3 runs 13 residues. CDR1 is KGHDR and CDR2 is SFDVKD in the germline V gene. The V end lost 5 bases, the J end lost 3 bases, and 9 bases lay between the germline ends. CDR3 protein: CATSATGDYGYTF. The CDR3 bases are TGTGCCACCAGTGCGACGGGAGACTATGGCTACACCTTC.

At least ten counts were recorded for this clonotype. The CDR3: CASNMGGIDEQYF. The CDR3 nucleotides read TGCGCCAGCAACATGGGCGGGATCGACGAGCAGTACTTC. The chain couples TRBV5-1 to TRBJ2-7, with D perhaps matching TRBD2 (6 bases). Trimming stripped 6 bases from V and 5 bases from J, with 15 bases between. The length of the CDR3 is 13 residues. Germline V CDR1 and CDR2: SGHRS, YFSETQ.

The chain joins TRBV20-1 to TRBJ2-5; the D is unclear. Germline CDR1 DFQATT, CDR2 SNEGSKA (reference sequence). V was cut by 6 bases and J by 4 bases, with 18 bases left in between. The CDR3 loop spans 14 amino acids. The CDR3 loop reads CSASRGNPGETQYF. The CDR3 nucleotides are TGCAGTGCCAGCAGAGGTAACCCTGGAGAGACCCAGTACTTC.

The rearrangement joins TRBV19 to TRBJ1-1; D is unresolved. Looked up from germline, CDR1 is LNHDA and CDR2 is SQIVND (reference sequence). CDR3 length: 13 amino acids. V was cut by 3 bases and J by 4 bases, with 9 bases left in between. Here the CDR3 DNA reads TGTGCCAGTAGTATCCAGAAGAGCACTGAAGCTTTCTTT. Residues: CASSIQKSTEAFF.

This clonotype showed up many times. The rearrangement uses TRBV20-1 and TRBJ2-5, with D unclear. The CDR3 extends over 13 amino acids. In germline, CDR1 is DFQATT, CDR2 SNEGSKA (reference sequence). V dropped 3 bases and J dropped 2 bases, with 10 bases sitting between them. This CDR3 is CSASGTLQETQYF. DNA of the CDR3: TGCAGTGCTAGCGGCACGCTACAAGAGACCCAGTACTTC.

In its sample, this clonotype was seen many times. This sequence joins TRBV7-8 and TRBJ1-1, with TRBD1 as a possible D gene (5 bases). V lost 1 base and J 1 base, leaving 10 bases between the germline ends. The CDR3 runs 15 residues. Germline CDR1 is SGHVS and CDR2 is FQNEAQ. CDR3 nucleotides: TGTGCCAGCAGCTTAGACAGCAGGGAGAACACTGAAGCTTTCTTT. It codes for CASSLDSRENTEAFF. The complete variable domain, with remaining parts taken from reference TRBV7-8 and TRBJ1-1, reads GAGVSQSPRYKVAKRGQDVALRCDPISGHVSLFWYQQALGQGPEFLTYFQNEAQLDKSGLPSDRFFAERPEGSVSTLKIQRTQQEDSAVYLCASSLDSRENTEAFFGQGTRLTVV.

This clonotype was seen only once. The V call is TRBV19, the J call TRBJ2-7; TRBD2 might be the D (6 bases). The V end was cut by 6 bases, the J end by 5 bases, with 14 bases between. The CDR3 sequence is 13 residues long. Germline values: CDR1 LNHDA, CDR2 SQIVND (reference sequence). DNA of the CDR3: TGTGCCAGTAGCAATGCGTCGGGAGACGAGCAGTACTTC. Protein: CASSNASGDEQYF.

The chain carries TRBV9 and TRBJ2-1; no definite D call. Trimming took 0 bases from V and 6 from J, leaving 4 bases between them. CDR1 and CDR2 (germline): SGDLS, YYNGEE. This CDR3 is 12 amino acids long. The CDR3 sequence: CASSVVSNEQFF. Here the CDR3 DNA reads TGTGCCAGCAGCGTAGTTAGCAATGAGCAGTTCTTC.

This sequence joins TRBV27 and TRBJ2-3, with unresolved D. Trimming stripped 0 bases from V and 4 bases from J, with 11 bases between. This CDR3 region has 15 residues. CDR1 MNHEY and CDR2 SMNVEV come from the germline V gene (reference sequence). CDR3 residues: CASSLSPDIPDTQYF. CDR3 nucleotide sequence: TGTGCCAGCAGTTTATCTCCGGATATTCCAGATACGCAGTATTTT.

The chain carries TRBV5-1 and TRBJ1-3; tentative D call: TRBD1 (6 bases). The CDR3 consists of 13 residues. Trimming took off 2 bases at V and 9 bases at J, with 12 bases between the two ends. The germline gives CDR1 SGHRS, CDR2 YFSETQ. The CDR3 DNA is TGCGCCAGCAGCTTACAGGAGACAGGCACCATATATTTT. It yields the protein CASSLQETGTIYF.

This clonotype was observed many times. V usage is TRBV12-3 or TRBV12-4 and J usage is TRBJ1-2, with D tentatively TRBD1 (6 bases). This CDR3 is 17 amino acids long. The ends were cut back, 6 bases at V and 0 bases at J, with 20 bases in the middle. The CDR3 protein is CASRPRQAREPNYGYTF. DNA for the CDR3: TGTGCCAGCAGGCCGAGACAGGCAAGAGAACCTAACTATGGCTACACCTTC.

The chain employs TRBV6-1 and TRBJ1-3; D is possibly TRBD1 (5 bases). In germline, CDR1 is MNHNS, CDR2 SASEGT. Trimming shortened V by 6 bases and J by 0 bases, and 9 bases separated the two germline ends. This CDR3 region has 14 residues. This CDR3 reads CASRPTASGNTIYF. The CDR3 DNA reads TGTGCCAGCAGACCGACAGCCTCTGGAAACACCATATATTTT.

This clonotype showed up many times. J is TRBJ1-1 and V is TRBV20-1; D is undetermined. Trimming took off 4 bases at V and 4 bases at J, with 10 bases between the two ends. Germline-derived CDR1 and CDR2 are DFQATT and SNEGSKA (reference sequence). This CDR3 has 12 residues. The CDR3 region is CSAKTDVTEAFF. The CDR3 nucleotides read TGCAGTGCTAAGACGGATGTCACTGAAGCTTTCTTT.

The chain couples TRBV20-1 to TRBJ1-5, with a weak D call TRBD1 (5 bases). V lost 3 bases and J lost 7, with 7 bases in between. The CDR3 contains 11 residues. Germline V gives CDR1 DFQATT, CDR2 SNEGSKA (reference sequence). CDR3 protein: CSAREGQPQHF. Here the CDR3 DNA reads TGCAGTGCTAGGGAGGGGCAGCCCCAGCATTTT.

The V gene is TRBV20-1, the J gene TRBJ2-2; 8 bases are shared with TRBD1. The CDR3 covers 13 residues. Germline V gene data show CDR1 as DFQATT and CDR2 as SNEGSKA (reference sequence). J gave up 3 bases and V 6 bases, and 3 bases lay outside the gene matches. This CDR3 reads CSAPQGDTGELFF. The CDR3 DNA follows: TGCAGTGCCCCACAGGGGGACACCGGGGAGCTGTTTTTT.

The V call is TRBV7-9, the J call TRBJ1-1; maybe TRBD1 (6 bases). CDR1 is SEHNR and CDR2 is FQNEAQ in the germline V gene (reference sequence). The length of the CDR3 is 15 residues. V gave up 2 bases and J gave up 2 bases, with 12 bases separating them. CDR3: CASSLLSGDNTEAFF. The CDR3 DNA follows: TGTGCCAGCAGCTTATTGTCAGGGGATAACACTGAAGCTTTCTTT. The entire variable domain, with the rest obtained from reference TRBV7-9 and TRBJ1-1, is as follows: DTGVSQNPRHKITKRGQNVTFRCDPISEHNRLYWYRQTLGQGPEFLTYFQNEAQLEKSRLLSDRFSAERPKGSFSTLEIQRTEQGDSAMYLCASSLLSGDNTEAFFGQGTRLTVV.

The CDR3 DNA follows: TGTGCCAGCAGTCTCTTACCGGCACAGGGTGACCAGCCCCAGCATTTT. Translation gives CASSLLPAQGDQPQHF. The gene calls are TRBV6-1 and TRBJ1-5; TRBD1 might be the D (6 bases). Per the germline V gene, CDR1 is MNHNS and CDR2 is SASEGT. The CDR3 length is 16 residues. V was pared by 5 bases and J by 7 bases, with 21 bases between.

CDR3 DNA sequence: TGTGCCAGCAGTCTATGGCAGGGGAGCATCTACGAGCAGTACTTC. This encodes CASSLWQGSIYEQYF. The chain couples TRBV12-3 or TRBV12-4 to TRBJ2-7; a possible D gene is TRBD1 (6 bases). V was trimmed by 5 bases and J by 3 bases, leaving 17 bases between them. The CDR3 is made up of 15 amino acids.

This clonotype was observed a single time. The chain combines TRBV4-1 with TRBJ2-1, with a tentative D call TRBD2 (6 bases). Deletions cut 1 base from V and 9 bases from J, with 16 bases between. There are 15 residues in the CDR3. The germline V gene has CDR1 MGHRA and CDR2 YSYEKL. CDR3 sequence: CASSQVMGGRGEQFF. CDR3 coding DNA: TGCGCCAGCAGCCAAGTTATGGGGGGACGTGGTGAGCAGTTCTTC.

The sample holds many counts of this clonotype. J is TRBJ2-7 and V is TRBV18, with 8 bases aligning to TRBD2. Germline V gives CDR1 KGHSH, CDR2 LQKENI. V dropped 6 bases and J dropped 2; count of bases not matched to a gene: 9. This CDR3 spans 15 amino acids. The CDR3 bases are TGTGCCAGCTCCCCGAGGCGGGAGGCTCCCTACGAGCAGTACTTC. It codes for CASSPRREAPYEQYF.